The clone carrying this TCR beta chain was observed many times. The antigen is undetermined. The CDR3 end falls 3 residues outside the read, so it is completed with the germline J gene. The data were obtained in a study of T cell clonality in common variable immunodeficiency. The study's findings and limits: TCRbeta clonality was increased in CVID versus healthy controls.

This CDR3 comprises 16 residues. Germline trimming cut 1 base from V and 4 bases from J; bases unmatched to any gene: 8. CDR1 is LGHNT and CDR2 is FRNRAP in the germline V gene. Control and CVID samples contributed equal amounts of genomic DNA. This table comes from immunoSEQ multiplex PCR, and its TCRdb copy is limited to in-frame clones, with some not included. The sample contains about 74,000 clones, none of them singletons. The specimen sequenced was peripheral blood mononuclear cells. The TCR was taken from a person aged 18-70 years in good health. The chain is built from TRBV12-5 and TRBJ2-5; TRBD2 matches at 8 bases. CDR3: CASGLGSSGRIETQYF. CDR3 bases read: TGTGCTAGTGGTTTGGGGTCCAGCGGGAGAATAGAGACC.